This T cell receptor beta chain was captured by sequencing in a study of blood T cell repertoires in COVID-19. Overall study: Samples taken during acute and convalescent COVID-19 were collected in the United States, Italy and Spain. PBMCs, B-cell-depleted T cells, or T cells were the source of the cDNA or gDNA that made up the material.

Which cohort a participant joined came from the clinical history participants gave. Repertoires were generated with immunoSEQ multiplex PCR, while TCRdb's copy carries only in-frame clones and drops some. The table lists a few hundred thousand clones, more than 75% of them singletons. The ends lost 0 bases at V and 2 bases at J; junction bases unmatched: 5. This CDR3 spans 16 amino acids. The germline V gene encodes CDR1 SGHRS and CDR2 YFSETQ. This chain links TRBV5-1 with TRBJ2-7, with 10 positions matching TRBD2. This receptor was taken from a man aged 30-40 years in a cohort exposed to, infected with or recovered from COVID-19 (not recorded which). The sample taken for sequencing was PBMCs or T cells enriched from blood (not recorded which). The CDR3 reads CASSLVGAGGAYEQYF. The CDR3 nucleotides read TGCGCCAGCAGCTTGGTAGGAGCGGGAGGGGCCTACGAGCAGTACTTC.